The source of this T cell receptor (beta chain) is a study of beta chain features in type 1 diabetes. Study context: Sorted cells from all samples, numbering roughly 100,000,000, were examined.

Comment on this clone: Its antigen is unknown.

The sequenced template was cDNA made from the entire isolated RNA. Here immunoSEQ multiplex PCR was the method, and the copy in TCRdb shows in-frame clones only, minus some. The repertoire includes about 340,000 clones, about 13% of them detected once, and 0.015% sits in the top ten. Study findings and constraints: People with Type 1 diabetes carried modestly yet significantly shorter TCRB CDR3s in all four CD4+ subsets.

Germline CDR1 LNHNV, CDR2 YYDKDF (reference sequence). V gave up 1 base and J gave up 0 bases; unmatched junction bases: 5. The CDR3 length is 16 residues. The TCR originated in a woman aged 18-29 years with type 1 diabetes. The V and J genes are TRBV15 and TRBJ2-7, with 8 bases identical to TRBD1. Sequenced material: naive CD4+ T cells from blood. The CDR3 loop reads CATSRAGQESSYEQYV. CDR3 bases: TGTGCCACCAGCAGAGCGGGACAGGAGAGCTCCTACGAGCAGTACGTC.